This TCR beta chain appears in the sequencing data of a study of CD8 T cells in ankylosing spondylitis. Study-level findings and limits: Earlier studies detected some motif variants in reactive arthritis synovial fluid and blood. Seemingly distinctive of ankylosing spondylitis blood was a TCR beta motif formed by eight highly homologous variants.

Trimming cost V 5 bases and J 9 bases; bases outside gene matches: 2. Germline CDR1 SGHTA, CDR2 FQGNSA. The CDR3 is made up of 14 amino acids. Concerning this clonotype itself: No antigen is known for it.

TCRdb re-called the 5' RACE reads with MiXCR, one entry per CDR3 protein. Of 100,000 to 150,000 distinct CDR3 sequences in the sample, around 9% are singletons; the top ten hold 2.5% to 3.5%. The sample was blood, either unsorted or a sorted T cell fraction (not recorded which). V is TRBV7-2 and J is TRBJ2-1, with 15 bases identical to TRBD2. This TCR was sampled from a male donor with ankylosing spondylitis or in good health (not recorded which). The CDR3 loop is CASSRGLAGGEQFF. CDR3 nucleotides: TGTGCCAGCAGCCGGGGACTAGCGGGGGGTGAGCAGTTCTTC.